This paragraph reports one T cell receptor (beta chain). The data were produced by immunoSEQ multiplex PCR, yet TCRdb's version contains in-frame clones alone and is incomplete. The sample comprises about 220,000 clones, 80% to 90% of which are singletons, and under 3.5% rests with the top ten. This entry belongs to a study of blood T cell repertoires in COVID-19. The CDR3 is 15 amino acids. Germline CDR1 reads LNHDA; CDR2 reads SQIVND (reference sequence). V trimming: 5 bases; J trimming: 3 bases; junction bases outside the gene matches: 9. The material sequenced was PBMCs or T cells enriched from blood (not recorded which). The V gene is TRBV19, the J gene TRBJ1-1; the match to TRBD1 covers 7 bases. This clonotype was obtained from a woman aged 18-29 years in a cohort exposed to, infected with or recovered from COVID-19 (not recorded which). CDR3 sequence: CASSLRGGTDTEAFF. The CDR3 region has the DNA TGTGCCAGTAGTTTAAGAGGGGGCACGGACACTGAAGCTTTCTTT. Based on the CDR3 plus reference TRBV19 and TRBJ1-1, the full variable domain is DGGITQSPKYLFRKEGQNVTLSCEQNLNHDAMYWYRQDPGQGLRLIYYSQIVNDFQKGDIAEGYSVSREKKESFPLTVTSAQKNPTAFYLCASSLRGGTDTEAFFGQGTRLTVV.